The 17 T cell receptor beta chains reported below all come from one sample, sequenced in a study of T cells in women clearing cervical HPV infection (dated by TCRdb to the late 2010s). Library preparation was by the immunoSEQ multiplex PCR assay. Not all clones reach the TCRdb copy of this immuneACCESS table, which keeps in-frame sequences only. Checked studies attribute under half of the gap to unresolved V genes and leave the rest unexplained. This specimen's table enumerates 35,000 to 45,000 clones. The ten largest clones add up to around 7% of the sample. Sequencing input: blood buffy coat. These TCRs come from a woman between 18 and 75 years old with a cervical HPV16 infection that either progressed to CIN3+ or cleared (not recorded which).

As concerns this clone: The read comes to an end 3 residues before the CDR3 does, leaving the germline J gene to fill in the end. V and J are TRBV7-6 and TRBJ1-5; D gene ambiguous. Germline V gives CDR1 SGHVS, CDR2 FNYEAQ. V lost 5 bases and J 3 bases, leaving 14 bases between the germline ends. The length of the CDR3 is 15 residues. The sequenced part of the CDR3 DNA is TGTGCCAGCAGCAATGACATGGGCGTCAATCAGCCC. Its protein product is CASSNDMGVNQP. The complete CDR3 sequence is CASSNDMGVNQPQHF.

As for this clone: The sequence runs out 3 residues before the end of the CDR3; the remainder is reconstructed from the germline J gene. The chain couples TRBV6-1 to TRBJ1-2; D is unclear. The CDR3 length is 15 residues. CDR1 is MNHNS, CDR2 SASEGT, per germline. The CDR3 sequence is CASSGLAVGADTYTF. The covered CDR3 bases are TGTGCCAGCAGTGGACTAGCGGTTGGTGCAGATACC.

In regard to this clone: The observed sequence ends 3 residues before the CDR3 terminus, with the missing tail filled in from the germline J gene. This chain joins TRBV5-5 and TRBJ1-5, with D possibly being TRBD1 (5 bases). Germline-derived CDR1 and CDR2 are SGHKS and YYEKEE (reference sequence). The CDR3 covers 12 residues. Trimming cost V 3 bases and J 4 bases, with 5 bases left between them. The DNA read from the CDR3 is TGTGCCAGCAGCTCAGGGAATCAGCCC. Its protein is CASSSGNQP. The full CDR3 reads CASSSGNQPQHF.

To note about this clone: The read falls 3 residues short of the CDR3 end, and the missing part is taken from the germline J gene. The chain uses TRBV2 and TRBJ1-1; D remains ambiguous. The V gene's germline CDR1 is SNHLY and CDR2 FYNNEI. The CDR3 contains 14 residues. V lost 8 bases and J lost 0, with 13 bases in between. CDR3 amino acids: CASSPGGLNTEAFF. The part of the CDR3 DNA that was read is TGTGCCAGCTCCCCAGGAGGGTTGAACACTGAA.

A remark on this clone: The read is 3 residues too short to cover the CDR3 end, so that end is filled in from the germline J gene. V is TRBV20-1 and J is TRBJ2-5; 8 bases are a match to TRBD2. This CDR3 region has 14 residues. J was trimmed by 1 base and V by 6 bases; bases with no gene match: 7. Per the germline V gene, CDR1 is DFQATT and CDR2 is SNEGSKA (reference sequence). The sequenced CDR3 bases are TGCAGTGCCGATCTAGCGGGCTTCCAAGAGACC. Its protein product is CSADLAGFQET. The CDR3, in full, reads CSADLAGFQETQYF.

In regard to this clone: With the read ending 3 residues before the CDR3 end, the germline J gene is used to fill in that end. The V gene is TRBV5-6, the J gene TRBJ2-2, with D tentatively TRBD1 (5 bases). Germline V gene lookup returns CDR1 SGHDT and CDR2 YYEEEE. Trimming removed 1 base from V and 7 bases from J, with 14 bases in between. The CDR3 spans 15 residues. Incomplete CDR3 DNA: TGTGCCAGCAGCTTGCCGCTGGGGCCGGGCGGGGAG. Its translation is CASSLPLGPGGE. The whole CDR3 sequence reads CASSLPLGPGGELFF.

Considering frequency, this clone is medium-sized. The sequenced fragment ends 3 residues before the CDR3 boundary, so the rest is inferred from the germline J gene. The chain uses TRBV6-2 or TRBV6-3 and TRBJ2-1, with D unresolved. The CDR3 is made up of 11 amino acids. The germline gives CDR1 MNHEY, CDR2 SVGEGT. Trimming removed 5 bases at V and 9 bases at J, with 8 bases between. The CDR3 spells CASSPQSEQFF. Partial CDR3 DNA: TGTGCCAGCAGTCCCCAATCTGAG.

Concerning this clone itself: From the germline J gene comes the end of the CDR3, since the read stops 3 residues before it. The rearrangement uses TRBV5-1 and TRBJ1-1; 8 bases are a match to TRBD1. The CDR3 runs to 17 residues. The germline V gene encodes CDR1 SGHRS and CDR2 YFSETQ. The V gene end was trimmed by 0 bases and the J gene end by 1 base; junction bases not matched to a gene: 8. The chain's CDR3 is CASSLAQGAGTNTEAFF. CDR3 bases read: TGCGCCAGCAGCTTGGCCCAGGGGGCCGGGACGAACACTGAA.

The CDR3 reads CASSIVESGGQETQYF. The part of the CDR3 DNA that was read is TGTGCCAGTAGTATAGTGGAGAGCGGAGGCCAAGAGACC. This chain uses TRBV19 with TRBJ2-5; possibly TRBD2 for D (5 bases). The CDR3 end lies 3 residues beyond the end of the read and is filled in from the germline J gene. Looked up from germline, CDR1 is LNHDA and CDR2 is SQIVND (reference sequence). Trimming stripped 1 base from V and 1 base from J, with 13 bases between. CDR3 length: 16 residues.

As to this clone: From the germline J gene comes the end of the CDR3, since the read stops 3 residues before it. The genes are TRBV29-1 and TRBJ2-7, with D possibly being TRBD1 (5 bases). This CDR3 has 11 residues. Germline CDR1 and CDR2: SQVTM and ANQGSEA. V was shortened by 7 bases and J by 3 bases, with 10 bases between the two germline ends. This CDR3 is CSARQSYEQYF. CDR3 DNA, as far as it was read: TGCAGCGCCCGACAGAGCTACGAG.

A word on this clone: The missing CDR3 end, 3 residues past where the read stops, is filled in from the germline J gene. This chain joins TRBV13 and TRBJ2-1; 14 bases map to TRBD2. With 3 bases clipped from V and 7 bases from J, the junction kept 2 bases outside the gene matches. Germline values: CDR1 PRHDT, CDR2 FYEKMQ (reference sequence). This CDR3 is built from 15 residues. CDR3 bases read: TGTGCCAGCAGCTTGGGACTAGCGGGGGTAAATGAG. It is translated as CASSLGLAGVNE. The entire CDR3 protein reads CASSLGLAGVNEQFF.

As for this clone: Read sequence stops 3 residues before the CDR3 end, and the germline J gene provides the missing end. The chain carries TRBV28 and TRBJ2-7, with D possibly TRBD1 on 5 matching bases. From germline, CDR1 is MDHEN and CDR2 SYDVKM. The germline V and J ends were trimmed by 5 bases and 2 bases, with 10 bases remaining between them. The CDR3 is made up of 13 amino acids. Incomplete CDR3 DNA: TGTGCCAGCAGTATTAGGGGTACCTACGAG. Protein sequence: CASSIRGTYE. The CDR3 reads in full as CASSIRGTYEQYF.

Note on this clone: With the read ending 3 residues before the CDR3 end, the germline J gene is used to fill in that end. This chain joins TRBV20-1 and TRBJ2-3; TRBD1 agrees at 7 bases. J lost 1 base, V lost 6 bases, and 7 bases had no gene match. CDR3 length: 14 amino acids. The germline V gene encodes CDR1 DFQATT and CDR2 SNEGSKA (reference sequence). This CDR3 is CSALTGLRTDTQYF. Incomplete CDR3 DNA: TGCAGTGCGTTGACAGGGCTGCGCACAGATACG.

With respect to this clone: With the read ending 3 residues before the CDR3 end, the germline J gene is used to fill in that end. The chain uses TRBV2 and TRBJ1-2; D is unclear. Trimming pared 2 bases from V and 0 bases from J, leaving 7 bases between. The CDR3 sequence is 14 residues long. From germline, CDR1 is SNHLY and CDR2 FYNNEI. The CDR3 spells CASSELRSNYGYTF. CDR3 DNA (partial): TGTGCCAGCAGTGAACTTAGATCTAACTATGGC.

The CDR3 loop reads CASSSGTEAFF. The CDR3 DNA, read in part, is TGTGCCAGCAGTTCAGGGACTGAA. The chain links TRBV7-6 to TRBJ1-1, with D possibly being TRBD1 (5 bases). Read data end 3 residues before the CDR3 end; the end is taken from the germline J gene. CDR3 length: 11 amino acids. CDR1 SGHVS and CDR2 FNYEAQ come from the germline V gene. Trimming removed 6 bases at V and 5 bases at J, with 7 bases between.

Comments on this clone: Read sequence stops 3 residues before the CDR3 end, and the germline J gene provides the missing end. This chain uses TRBV2 with TRBJ2-2, with 7 bases that match TRBD2. The germline gives CDR1 SNHLY, CDR2 FYNNEI. This CDR3 comprises 17 residues. CDR3 DNA, as far as it was read: TGTGCCAGCAGTGGTCCTAGCGGATTCTCTGGGGCCAACGTG. It yields the protein CASSGPSGFSGANV. The full CDR3 sequence reads CASSGPSGFSGANVLFF.

With respect to this clone: The read ends 3 residues early relative to the CDR3; the germline J gene fills the gap. The chain has TRBV29-1 and TRBJ2-3; the D gene is possibly TRBD2 (7 bases). CDR3 length: 11 amino acids. Germline lookup yields CDR1 SQVTM and CDR2 ANQGSEA. This CDR3 reads CSVREGETQYF. CDR3 bases read: TGCAGCGTTAGGGAGGGGGAGACG.